This T cell receptor beta chain was recovered during a study of shared clonotypes between healthy human individuals. Comment on this clone: Its antigen is unidentified.

In the original workflow: ImmunoSEQ junction-only sequences lacked quality scores, so their filtering differed. TCRdb's table, derived via immunoSEQ multiplex PCR, lists solely in-frame clones and lacks some. V and J calls and clone size are those listed in that table; D and trimming were worked out from the DNA. The repertoire consists of approximately 500,000 clones, with about 84% occurring once and the leading ten covering roughly 13%. Around 90 million PBMCs supplied genomic DNA for unsorted samples. Study-wide results and caveats: A small donor pool kept down the genetic and exposure-history diversity that was represented.

CDR1 SGHAT and CDR2 FQNNGV come from the germline V gene. The CDR3 covers 13 residues. V dropped 4 bases and J dropped 8 bases, with 14 bases sitting between them. The sequence was obtained from a woman between 40 and 55 years old in good health. Some clones in this sample may be carry-over from other donors' samples. The chain employs TRBV11-2 and TRBJ1-1; no definite D call. The specimen was PBMCs. CDR3 sequence (DNA): TGTGCCAGCAGCTCCTGGACCCGTGAGGAAGCTTTCTTT. This codes for CASSSWTREEAFF. The full variable domain, with the rest looked up from reference TRBV11-2 and TRBJ1-1, is EAGVAQSPRYKIIEKRQSVAFWCNPISGHATLYWYQQILGQGPKLLIQFQNNGVVDDSQLPKDRFSAERLKGVDSTLKIQPAKLEDSAVYLCASSSWTREEAFFGQGTRLTVV.